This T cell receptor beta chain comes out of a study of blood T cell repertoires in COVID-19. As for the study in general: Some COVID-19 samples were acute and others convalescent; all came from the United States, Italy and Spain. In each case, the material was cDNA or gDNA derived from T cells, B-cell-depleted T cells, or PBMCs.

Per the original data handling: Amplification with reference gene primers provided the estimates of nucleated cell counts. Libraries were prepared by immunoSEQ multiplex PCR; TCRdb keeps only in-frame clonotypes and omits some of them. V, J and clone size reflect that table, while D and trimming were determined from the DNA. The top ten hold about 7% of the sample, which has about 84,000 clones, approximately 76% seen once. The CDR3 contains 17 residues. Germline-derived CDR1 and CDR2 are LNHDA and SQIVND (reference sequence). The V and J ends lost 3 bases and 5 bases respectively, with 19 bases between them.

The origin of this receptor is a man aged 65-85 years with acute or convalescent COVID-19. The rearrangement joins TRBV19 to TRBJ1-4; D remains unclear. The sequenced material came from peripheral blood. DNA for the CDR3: TGTGCCAGTAGTATCGGTTTATTCGACAAGCCGAATGAAAAACTGTTTTTT. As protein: CASSIGLFDKPNEKLFF.